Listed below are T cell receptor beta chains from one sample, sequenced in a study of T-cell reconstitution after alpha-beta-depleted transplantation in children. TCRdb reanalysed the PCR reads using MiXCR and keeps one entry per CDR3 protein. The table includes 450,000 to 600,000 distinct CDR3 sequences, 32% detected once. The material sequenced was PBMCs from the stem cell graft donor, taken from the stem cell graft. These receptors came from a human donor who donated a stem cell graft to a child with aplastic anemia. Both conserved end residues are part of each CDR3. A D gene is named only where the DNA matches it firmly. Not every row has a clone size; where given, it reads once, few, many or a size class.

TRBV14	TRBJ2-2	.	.	CASRRAALTGELFF	TGTGCCAGCAGGAGGGCCGCATTAACCGGGGAGCTGTTTTTT
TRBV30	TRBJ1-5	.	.	CAWSPGLLNQPQHF	TGTGCCTGGAGCCCGGGACTTCTCAATCAGCCCCAGCATTTT
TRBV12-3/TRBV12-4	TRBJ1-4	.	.	CASGRIPHNEKLFF	TGTGCCAGCGGGCGAATACCCCATAATGAAAAACTGTTTTTT
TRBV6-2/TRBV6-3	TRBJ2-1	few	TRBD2	CASSYSIGGGPSGEQFF	TGTGCCAGCAGTTACTCGATCGGGGGAGGGCCCTCAGGTGAGCAGTTCTTC
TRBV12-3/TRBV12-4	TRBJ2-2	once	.	CASSSNPSTGELFF	TGTGCCAGCAGTTCAAACCCTTCTACCGGGGAGCTGTTTTTT
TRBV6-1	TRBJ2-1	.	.	CASTRAADSRSNEQFF	TGTGCCAGCACCCGAGCAGCGGACAGTCGAAGTAATGAGCAGTTCTTC
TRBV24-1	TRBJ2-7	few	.	CATSDRQTGSYEQYF	TGTGCCACCAGTGATCGACAGACAGGATCCTACGAGCAGTACTTC
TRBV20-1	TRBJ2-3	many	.	CSANSGPDTQYF	TGCAGTGCTAATTCGGGTCCAGATACGCAGTATTTT
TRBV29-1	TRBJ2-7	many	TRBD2	CSAEVGGRSEQYF	TGCAGCGCCGAAGTGGGCGGGAGGAGCGAGCAGTACTTC
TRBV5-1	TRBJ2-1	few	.	CASSLTSGISYNEQFF	TGCGCCAGCAGCTTGACCTCCGGGATCTCCTACAATGAGCAGTTCTTC
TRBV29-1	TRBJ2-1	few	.	CSVEDRGRTYNEQFF	TGCAGCGTTGAAGATCGAGGCAGAACCTACAATGAGCAGTTCTTC
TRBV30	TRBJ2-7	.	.	CAWRIGTGDYEQYF	TGTGCCTGGAGGATAGGGACGGGTGACTACGAGCAGTACTTC
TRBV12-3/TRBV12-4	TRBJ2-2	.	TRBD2	CASSPGTSSGELFF	TGTGCCAGCAGCCCCGGGACTAGCAGCGGGGAGCTGTTTTTT
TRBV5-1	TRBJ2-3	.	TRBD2	CASSAAGGGTDTQYF	TGCGCCAGCAGCGCAGCTGGGGGGGGCACAGATACGCAGTATTTT
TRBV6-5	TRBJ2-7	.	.	CASSTTEYEQYF	TGTGCCAGCAGTACCACGGAGTACGAGCAGTACTTC
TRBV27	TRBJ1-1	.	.	CASSLSQVRKAFF	TGTGCCAGCAGTTTATCACAGGTCCGGAAAGCTTTCTTT
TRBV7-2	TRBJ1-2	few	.	CASSLLGTNNYGYTF	TGTGCCAGCAGCTTACTCGGGACAAACAACTATGGCTACACCTTC
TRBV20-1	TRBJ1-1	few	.	CSARAAGNLNTEAFF	TGCAGTGCTAGAGCGGCAGGGAACCTGAACACTGAAGCTTTCTTT
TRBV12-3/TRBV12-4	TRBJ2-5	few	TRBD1	CASSPAGQAKETQYF	TGTGCCAGCAGTCCTGCCGGACAGGCTAAAGAGACCCAGTACTTC
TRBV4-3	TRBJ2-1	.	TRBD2	CASSQLGLADYNEQFF	TGCGCCAGCAGCCAACTGGGACTAGCGGATTACAATGAGCAGTTCTTC
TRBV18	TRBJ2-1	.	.	CASSPPNSGSYNEQFF	TGTGCCAGCTCACCACCTAATAGCGGATCCTACAATGAGCAGTTCTTC
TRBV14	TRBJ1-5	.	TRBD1	CASTPGGDRVVQPQHF	TGTGCCAGCACCCCCGGGGGGGACAGGGTGGTTCAGCCCCAGCATTTT
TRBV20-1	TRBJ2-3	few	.	CSARDPQSSTDTQYF	TGCAGTGCTAGAGATCCCCAGAGTAGCACAGATACGCAGTATTTT
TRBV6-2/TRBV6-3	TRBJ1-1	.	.	CASKYDRYTEAFF	TGTGCCAGCAAGTACGACAGATACACTGAAGCTTTCTTT
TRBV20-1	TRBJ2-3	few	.	CSARDRKRAADTQYF	TGCAGTGCTAGAGATCGAAAGCGGGCGGCAGATACGCAGTATTTT
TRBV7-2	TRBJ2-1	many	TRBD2	CASSLEAAGGNNEQFF	TGTGCCAGCAGCTTAGAAGCGGCGGGGGGCAACAATGAGCAGTTCTTC
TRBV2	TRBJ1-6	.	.	CASSVNALNSPLHF	TGTGCCAGCAGTGTGAACGCCTTGAATTCACCCCTCCACTTT
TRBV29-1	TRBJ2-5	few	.	CSVGRAQETQYF	TGCAGCGTTGGGAGGGCCCAAGAGACCCAGTACTTC
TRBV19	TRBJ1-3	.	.	CASSMTETGNTIYF	TGTGCCAGTAGTATGACGGAAACTGGAAACACCATATATTTT
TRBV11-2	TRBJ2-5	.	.	CASSLLGVGETQYF	TGTGCCAGCAGCTTGTTGGGAGTTGGGGAGACCCAGTACTTC
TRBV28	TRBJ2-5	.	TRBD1	CASSPQGGGETQYF	TGTGCCAGCAGTCCACAGGGGGGAGGAGAGACCCAGTACTTC
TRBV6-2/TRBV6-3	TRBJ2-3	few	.	CASSYSIDGADTQYF	TGTGCCAGCAGTTACTCGATCGATGGGGCAGATACGCAGTATTTT
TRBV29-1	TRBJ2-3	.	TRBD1	CSVGQGAKTDTQYF	TGCAGCGTTGGACAGGGGGCGAAGACAGATACGCAGTATTTT
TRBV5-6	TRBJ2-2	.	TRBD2	CASSLARRTSGNTGELFF	TGTGCCAGCAGCTTGGCTCGGAGGACTAGCGGGAACACCGGGGAGCTGTTTTTT
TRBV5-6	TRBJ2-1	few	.	CASSLSGGSNEQFF	TGTGCCAGCAGCTTGAGTGGAGGGAGCAATGAGCAGTTCTTC
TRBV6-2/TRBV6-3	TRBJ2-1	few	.	CASSRTGKVYNEQFF	TGTGCCAGCAGCCGAACAGGGAAGGTCTACAATGAGCAGTTCTTC
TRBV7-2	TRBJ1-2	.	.	CASSLGQASGGYTF	TGTGCCAGCAGCCTGGGGCAGGCCTCCGGGGGCTACACCTTC
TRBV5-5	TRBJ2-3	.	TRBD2	CASSKLAGVSTDTQYF	TGTGCCAGCAGCAAATTAGCGGGAGTCTCCACAGATACGCAGTATTTT
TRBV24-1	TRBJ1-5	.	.	CATSDGFNQPQHF	TGTGCCACCAGTGACGGATTCAATCAGCCCCAGCATTTT
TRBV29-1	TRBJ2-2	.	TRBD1	CSVEDPIRGQAGTGELFF	TGCAGCGTTGAAGATCCGATCAGGGGACAGGCGGGTACCGGGGAGCTGTTTTTT
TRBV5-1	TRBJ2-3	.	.	CASSSRDGRGPDTQYF	TGCGCCAGCAGCTCGCGGGACGGGAGGGGGCCAGATACGCAGTATTTT
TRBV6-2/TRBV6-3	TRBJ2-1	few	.	CASRDASWRTYNEQFF	TGTGCCAGCAGGGACGCTAGCTGGCGGACCTACAATGAGCAGTTCTTC
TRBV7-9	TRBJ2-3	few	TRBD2	CASVLGLAGSIDTQYF	TGTGCCAGCGTTCTGGGGCTAGCGGGAAGTATAGATACGCAGTATTTT
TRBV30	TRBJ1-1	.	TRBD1	CAEQGEDTEAFF	TGTGCCGAACAGGGGGAGGACACTGAAGCTTTCTTT
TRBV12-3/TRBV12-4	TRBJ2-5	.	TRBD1	CASSPEGQGVETQYF	TGTGCCAGCAGCCCCGAGGGACAGGGTGTGGAGACCCAGTACTTC
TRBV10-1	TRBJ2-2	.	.	CASADGGTGELFF	TGCGCCAGCGCAGACGGTGGCACCGGGGAGCTGTTTTTT
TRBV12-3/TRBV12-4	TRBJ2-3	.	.	CASSFAGKKDTQYF	TGTGCCAGCAGTTTCGCGGGAAAGAAAGATACGCAGTATTTT
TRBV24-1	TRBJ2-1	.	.	CATSGRDGYNEQFF	TGTGCCACCAGTGGGCGGGACGGGTACAATGAGCAGTTCTTC
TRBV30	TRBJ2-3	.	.	CAWDPGGLITDTQYF	TGTGCCTGGGACCCTGGGGGCCTAATCACAGATACGCAGTATTTT
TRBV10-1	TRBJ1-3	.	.	CASSEDGNSGNTIYF	TGCGCCAGCAGTGAGGACGGAAACTCTGGAAACACCATATATTTT
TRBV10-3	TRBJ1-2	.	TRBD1	CAISDPTGQNYGYTF	TGTGCCATCAGTGACCCGACAGGGCAAAACTATGGCTACACCTTC
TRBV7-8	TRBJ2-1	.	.	CASSPQKTGNNEQFF	TGTGCCAGCAGCCCCCAAAAAACAGGGAACAATGAGCAGTTCTTC
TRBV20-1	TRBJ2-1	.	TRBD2	CSARPPRGVNEQFF	TGCAGTGCTAGGCCCCCTCGGGGGGTTAATGAGCAGTTCTTC
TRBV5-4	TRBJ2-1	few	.	CASSITREQFF	TGTGCCAGCAGCATAACCCGGGAGCAGTTCTTC
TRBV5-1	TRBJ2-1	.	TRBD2	CASSAPGLAKSNEQFF	TGCGCCAGCAGCGCGCCGGGACTAGCGAAAAGCAATGAGCAGTTCTTC
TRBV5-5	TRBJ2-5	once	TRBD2	CASSLSGWLAGETQYF	TGTGCCAGCAGCTTATCGGGTTGGCTAGCGGGGGAGACCCAGTACTTC